These 26 T cell receptor beta chains were all obtained from the same sample, sequenced in a study of control samples from healthy donors and cancer patients. Using immunoSEQ multiplex PCR, the repertoire was profiled, and TCRdb retains in-frame clones only, with some absent. Altogether more than 85,000 clones are present, roughly nine tenths being singletons, with the ten largest covering roughly 4%. What was sequenced was blood. The receptor set was obtained from a human donor in good health. The donor label of this sample is uncertain.

This rearrangement joins TRBV2 to TRBJ2-1, with a weak D call TRBD1 (5 bases). The CDR3 sequence is 15 residues long. V lost 9 bases, J lost 5 bases, and 20 bases lay in between. Germline CDR1 reads SNHLY; CDR2 reads FYNNEI. CDR3 DNA: TGTGCCAGTCATGCGACCACAGGATTCCACAATGAGCAGTTCTTC. This encodes CASHATTGFHNEQFF.

The V call is TRBV5-1, the J call TRBJ1-6, with TRBD1 identical over 11 bases. J lost 7 bases, V lost 3 bases, and 9 bases had no gene match. This CDR3 is built from 17 residues. Germline CDR1 reads SGHRS; CDR2 reads YFSETQ. CDR3 nucleotide sequence: TGCGCCAGCAGCTCCCACCTAAGGACAGGGGGCAATTCACCCCTCCACTTT. Its protein product is CASSSHLRTGGNSPLHF.

The chain combines TRBV5-1 with TRBJ1-5; no reliable D call. The CDR3 sequence is 15 residues long. Germline CDR1 is SGHRS and CDR2 is YFSETQ. V dropped 4 bases and J dropped 2 bases, with 13 bases sitting between them. This chain's CDR3 is CASSTDGRGNQPQHF. The CDR3 DNA is TGCGCCAGCAGCACTGATGGGAGGGGCAATCAGCCCCAGCATTTT.

V is TRBV2 and J is TRBJ2-5, with 9 positions matching TRBD2. The germline gives CDR1 SNHLY, CDR2 FYNNEI. The CDR3 has 17 amino acids. V dropped 1 base and J dropped 0; count of bases not matched to a gene: 6. CDR3 sequence reads: CASSEVLGGRDQETQYF. The DNA for the CDR3 is TGTGCCAGCAGTGAAGTGTTGGGCGGGAGGGACCAAGAGACCCAGTACTTC.

This clone came up a few times. V and J are TRBV19 and TRBJ1-1; 9 nucleotides align to TRBD1. Germline CDR1 reads LNHDA; CDR2 reads SQIVND (reference sequence). This CDR3 has 17 residues. Losses at the gene ends were 5 bases for V and 3 bases for J; bases not matched to a gene: 13. CDR3 DNA sequence: TGTGCCAGTAGTTTCCGAAGATGGACAGGGGAGTACACTGAAGCTTTCTTT. Amino acid sequence: CASSFRRWTGEYTEAFF. The entire variable domain, with the rest obtained from reference TRBV19 and TRBJ1-1, is as follows: DGGITQSPKYLFRKEGQNVTLSCEQNLNHDAMYWYRQDPGQGLRLIYYSQIVNDFQKGDIAEGYSVSREKKESFPLTVTSAQKNPTAFYLCASSFRRWTGEYTEAFFGQGTRLTVV.

This sequence joins TRBV2 and TRBJ1-1, with TRBD1 matching 7 bases. J was trimmed by 2 bases and V by 5 bases; bases with no gene match: 5. The CDR3 has 14 amino acids. The germline V gene has CDR1 SNHLY and CDR2 FYNNEI. As DNA, the CDR3 is TGTGCCAGCAGTCTCCGGGACAGAAACACTGAAGCTTTCTTT. Residues: CASSLRDRNTEAFF.

This clone was found once. CDR3 amino acids: CASSESTITADEQFF. The CDR3 DNA is TGTGCCAGCAGTGAATCCACCATCACCGCAGATGAGCAGTTCTTC. The chain combines TRBV25-1 with TRBJ2-1, with D hard to call. The V gene's germline CDR1 is MGHDK and CDR2 SYGVNS. This CDR3 contains 15 residues. The V and J ends lost 1 base and 8 bases respectively, with 15 bases between them.

The chain couples TRBV4-1 to TRBJ2-7; a possible D gene is TRBD2 (7 bases). Germline V gives CDR1 MGHRA, CDR2 YSYEKL. The CDR3 is 15 amino acids. Trimming removed 0 bases at V and 7 bases at J, with 16 bases between. CDR3 DNA: TGCGCCAGCAGCCAAGAGTCCGGGGGGCCCTGGGAGCAGTACTTC. Translated: CASSQESGGPWEQYF.

The CDR3 loop reads CASSTRGYEQYF. DNA for the CDR3: TGTGCCAGCAGCACCAGGGGGTACGAGCAGTACTTC. The rearrangement joins TRBV5-8 to TRBJ2-7, with TRBD1 matching 7 bases. CDR1 SGHTS and CDR2 YDEGEE come from the germline V gene. V shed 4 bases, J shed 4 bases, and the junction held 2 bases outside the gene matches. This CDR3 is built from 12 residues. Full variable domain (missing parts from reference TRBV5-8 and TRBJ2-7): EAGVTQSPTHLIKTRGQQATLRCSPISGHTSVYWYQQALGLGLQFLLWYDEGEERNRGNFPPRFSGRQFPNYSSELNVNALELEDSALYLCASSTRGYEQYFGPGTRLTVT.

The chain has TRBV6-5 and TRBJ2-5; possible D gene TRBD1, 5 bases. Trimming shortened V by 6 bases and J by 3 bases, and 11 bases separated the two germline ends. Germline CDR1 is MNHEY and CDR2 is SVGAGI. The CDR3 is 13 amino acids. The chain's CDR3 is CASRQAAEETQYF. DNA for the CDR3: TGTGCCAGCAGACAGGCCGCGGAAGAGACCCAGTACTTC.

The chain has TRBV30 and TRBJ1-1, with TRBD1 identical over 9 bases. The CDR3 spans 10 residues. Losses at the gene ends were 8 bases for V and 10 bases for J; bases not matched to a gene: 5. The germline gives CDR1 GTSNPN, CDR2 SVGIG (reference sequence). CDR3 loop: CAADRGRAFF. In DNA form, the CDR3 reads TGTGCCGCGGACAGGGGACGAGCTTTCTTT.

The V call is TRBV18, the J call TRBJ2-3, with TRBD1 matching over 10 bases. The germline V gene has CDR1 KGHSH and CDR2 LQKENI. V was clipped by 3 bases and J by 6 bases; unmatched bases: 3. The CDR3 runs 14 residues. The CDR3 loop is CASSPDRGKDTQYF. In DNA form, the CDR3 reads TGTGCCAGCTCACCGGACAGGGGGAAGGATACGCAGTATTTT.

J is TRBJ2-3 and V is TRBV6-4; perhaps TRBD2 as D (6 bases). The V gene lost 2 bases and the J gene lost 0 bases, with 12 bases spanning the gap. The CDR3 is made up of 16 amino acids. Looked up from germline, CDR1 is MRHNA and CDR2 is SNTAGT. The CDR3 DNA follows: TGTGCCAGCAGTGACGTGGGGGGTCCTAGCACAGATACGCAGTATTTT. It is translated as CASSDVGGPSTDTQYF.

This clone was recorded a few times. The J gene is TRBJ2-7, the V gene TRBV4-1; D is undetermined. This CDR3 has 15 amino acids. V lost 0 bases, J lost 0 bases, and 9 bases lay in between. Germline-derived CDR1 and CDR2 are MGHRA and YSYEKL. Written as DNA, the CDR3 is TGCGCCAGCAGCCAAGAGAGGCCCCCCTCCTACGAGCAGTACTTC. Translated, it gives CASSQERPPSYEQYF.

The chain has TRBV3-1 (or the pseudogene TRBV3-2) and TRBJ1-5; the D is unclear. Germline-derived CDR1 and CDR2 are LGHDT and YNNKEL (reference sequence). The CDR3 spans 17 residues. Trimming pared 1 base from V and 0 bases from J, leaving 13 bases between. The CDR3, as DNA: TGTGCCAGCAGCCAAGCAACTGTGCAACATAGCAATCAGCCCCAGCATTTT. It is translated as CASSQATVQHSNQPQHF.

J is TRBJ1-1 and V is TRBV14; a possible D gene is TRBD1 (5 bases). The germline V and J ends were trimmed by 3 bases and 2 bases, with 7 bases remaining between them. The CDR3 is 13 residues long. Germline-derived CDR1 and CDR2 are SGHDN and FVKESK. The DNA for the CDR3 is TGTGCCAGCAGCCATCAGGGAAACACTGAAGCTTTCTTT. Amino acid sequence: CASSHQGNTEAFF.

This chain links TRBV30 with TRBJ1-2; TRBD1 aligns across 9 bases. Germline CDR1 GTSNPN, CDR2 SVGIG (reference sequence). Trimming at V came to 7 bases and at J to 6 bases, leaving 9 bases not matched to a gene. The CDR3 is made up of 13 amino acids. The CDR3 is CAYEPGTGHGYTF. CDR3 sequence (DNA): TGTGCCTACGAGCCCGGGACAGGGCATGGCTACACCTTC.

The chain joins TRBV5-5 to TRBJ1-1; D is uncertain. Trimming removed 4 bases from V and 2 bases from J, with 3 bases in between. The CDR3 has 11 amino acids. The germline gives CDR1 SGHKS, CDR2 YYEKEE (reference sequence). CDR3 nucleotides: TGTGCCAGCAGCACTAACACTGAAGCTTTCTTT. Protein: CASSTNTEAFF.

The chain carries TRBV5-6 and TRBJ2-3; D call uncertain. The germline gives CDR1 SGHDT, CDR2 YYEEEE. This CDR3 spans 15 amino acids. Trimming pared 7 bases from V and 3 bases from J, leaving 18 bases between. The CDR3 DNA reads TGTGCCAGCTCTATTTACTCATTGGGGACAGATACGCAGTATTTT. Encoded protein: CASSIYSLGTDTQYF.

The gene calls are TRBV6-5 and TRBJ2-7; 9 positions agree with TRBD2. CDR3 length: 15 amino acids. Per germline, CDR1 MNHEY and CDR2 SVGAGI. V gave up 1 base and J gave up 4 bases; unmatched junction bases: 5. The CDR3 loop is CASSYFSGGLYEQYF. DNA of the CDR3: TGTGCCAGCAGTTACTTTAGCGGGGGCCTTTACGAGCAGTACTTC.

The chain employs TRBV19 and TRBJ1-2, with D unclear. V lost 3 bases and J 4 bases, leaving 9 bases between the germline ends. CDR1 is LNHDA, CDR2 SQIVND, per germline (reference sequence). The CDR3 loop spans 13 amino acids. The CDR3 DNA reads TGTGCCAGTAGTATGGGCACCATCTATGGCTACACCTTC. This translates into CASSMGTIYGYTF.

J is TRBJ2-7 and V is TRBV6-1, with 7 bases matching TRBD2. The CDR3 runs to 14 residues. J lost 7 bases, V lost 0 bases, and 6 bases had no gene match. The germline gives CDR1 MNHNS, CDR2 SASEGT. The CDR3 sequence: CASSEALIGGEQYF. The DNA for the CDR3 is TGTGCCAGCAGTGAAGCGCTAATCGGGGGGGAGCAGTACTTC.

This clone was observed a handful of times. The chain links TRBV7-2 to TRBJ1-1; the match to TRBD1 covers 10 bases. Germline CDR1 reads SGHTA; CDR2 reads FQGNSA. The CDR3 sequence is 18 residues long. Trimming cost V 1 base and J 2 bases; bases outside gene matches: 10. The CDR3 spells CASSLVGPGTGVNTEAFF. CDR3 in DNA: TGTGCCAGCAGCTTAGTGGGGCCCGGGACAGGGGTCAACACTGAAGCTTTCTTT. The whole variable domain, remainder taken from reference TRBV7-2 and TRBJ1-1, is GAGVSQSPSNKVTEKGKDVELRCDPISGHTALYWYRQSLGQGLEFLIYFQGNSAPDKSGLPSDRFSAERTGGSVSTLTIQRTQQEDSAVYLCASSLVGPGTGVNTEAFFGQGTRLTVV.

This chain connects TRBV4-3 to TRBJ1-1; no clear D gene. Per germline, CDR1 LGHNA and CDR2 YSLEER. The ends were cut back, 0 bases at V and 1 base at J, with 3 bases in the middle. This CDR3 spans 13 amino acids. The CDR3 loop is CASSQDRNTEAFF. CDR3 DNA sequence: TGCGCCAGCAGCCAAGACAGGAACACTGAAGCTTTCTTT.

The rearrangement joins TRBV29-1 to TRBJ1-2; 9 nucleotides align to TRBD1. Germline trimming cut 6 bases from V and 3 bases from J; bases unmatched to any gene: 2. Germline CDR1 is SQVTM and CDR2 is ANQGSEA. The CDR3 loop spans 12 amino acids. This CDR3 reads CSVRTGDYGYTF. The CDR3 DNA reads as TGCAGCGTGAGGACAGGGGACTATGGCTACACCTTC.

CDR3 nucleotide sequence: TGTGCCAGCAGCTTAGGGGACAGCGTTGGAAACACCATATATTTT. As protein: CASSLGDSVGNTIYF. The V gene is TRBV7-9, the J gene TRBJ1-3; 7 bases fit TRBD1. This CDR3 has 15 residues. Germline assignment: CDR1 SEHNR and CDR2 FQNEAQ (reference sequence). V shed 1 base, J shed 3 bases, and the junction held 3 bases outside the gene matches.